This T cell receptor (beta chain) was profiled in a study of T cell repertoires in aging, cancer and after chemotherapy. The overall study: Healthy donor repertoires were recorded over several months to years and showed clear clonal overlap.

Rearranged V-D-J TRB sequences were amplified with a mixed TRB-A/B primer pool. TCRdb called the multiplex PCR reads again in MiXCR, with one record for every CDR3 protein. This table holds over 10,000 distinct CDR3 sequences, 21% found once. The template was genomic DNA from peripheral blood, not RNA. General study points: Median generation probability rose over the chemotherapy interval in each cancer cohort, suggesting rebound thymic output. Healthy donors lost TCR diversity with age mainly through richness, cancer patients through richness and evenness.

This clonotype is termed medium-sized. The antigen is not known. The source of this sequence is a human donor in good health. The sequenced sample consisted of blood.

The CDR3 spells CAWSATDTGNTIYF. CDR3 sequence (DNA): TGTGCCTGGAGTGCAACAGATACTGGAAACACCATATATTTT. The gene calls are TRBV30 and TRBJ1-3; D gene unclear. Germline CDR1 and CDR2: GTSNPN and SVGIG (reference sequence). The CDR3 is made up of 14 amino acids. Trimming cost V 1 base and J 2 bases, with 9 bases left between them.